The source of this TCR beta chain is a study of blood T cell repertoires in COVID-19. Turning to the study itself: Samples of COVID-19 (acute and convalescent) were obtained from the United States, Italy and Spain. Sources were T cells, B-cell-depleted T cells, or PBMCs; the material itself was cDNA or gDNA.

Method: immunoSEQ multiplex PCR; TCRdb's copy keeps in-frame clones and lacks some. This sample has under 200,000 clones; approximately 90% occur once, and the top ten carry 6.6%. Residents of 24 US areas, aged roughly 18 to 89 years, made up the participants. Clinical history reported by participants formed the basis on which cohorts were assigned. With 3 bases clipped from V and 4 bases from J, the junction kept 11 bases outside the gene matches. Germline assignment: CDR1 LNHDA and CDR2 SQIVND (reference sequence). The CDR3 is 17 residues long. The sequence was obtained from a woman between 45 and 65 years old who had recovered from COVID-19. Sequencing was done on a sample of PBMCs or T cells enriched from blood (not recorded which). The chain joins TRBV19 to TRBJ1-1; 10 positions agree with TRBD1. CDR3 in amino acids: CASSIVGQGFGGTEAFF. For the CDR3, the DNA is TGTGCCAGTAGTATCGTGGGACAGGGGTTCGGAGGCACTGAAGCTTTCTTT.